This T cell receptor beta chain derives from a study of blood T cell repertoires in COVID-19. Study context: Sources were T cells, B-cell-depleted T cells, or PBMCs; the material itself was cDNA or gDNA.

In the source study's methods: Amplification of reference gene primers provided the estimated nucleated cell counts. Repertoires were generated with immunoSEQ multiplex PCR, while TCRdb's copy carries only in-frame clones and drops some. The V and J calls and clone size come from that table; D and trimming were worked out from the DNA. The sample holds fewer than 65,000 clones, about 88% seen once. This CDR3 is built from 15 residues. Germline V gene lookup returns CDR1 SGHRS and CDR2 YFSETQ. The V end was cut by 0 bases, the J end by 5 bases, with 14 bases between. This clonotype originated in a man in his 60s with acute or convalescent COVID-19. The J gene is TRBJ2-5, the V gene TRBV5-1, with a possible D match to TRBD1 (5 bases). Sequencing used peripheral blood. CDR3: CASSLAAQAGETQYF. CDR3 nucleotides: TGCGCCAGCAGCTTGGCGGCACAGGCCGGGGAGACCCAGTACTTC. Combining the CDR3 with reference TRBV5-1 and TRBJ2-5 gives the whole variable domain KAGVTQTPRYLIKTRGQQVTLSCSPISGHRSVSWYQQTPGQGLQFLFEYFSETQRNKGNFPGRFSGRQFSNSRSEMNVSTLELGDSALYLCASSLAAQAGETQYFGPGTRLLVL.